This TCR beta chain was sequenced during a study of blood T cell repertoires in COVID-19. Across the whole study: There were acute and convalescent COVID-19 samples, and they came from the United States, Italy and Spain. Sample material is recorded as cDNA or gDNA derived from T cells, B-cell-depleted T cells, or PBMCs.

Source study methods: Using reference gene primer amplification, nucleated cell counts were estimated. Produced via immunoSEQ multiplex PCR; TCRdb's table is partial and in-frame only. V, J and clone size are taken as reported in that table, and D and trimming were inferred from the DNA itself. The table has 160,000 or so clones, about 88% seen once; the top ten hold about 2.5%. Germline V lookup: CDR1 MNHEY, CDR2 SMNVEV (reference sequence). The germline V and J ends were trimmed by 3 bases and 0 bases, with 5 bases remaining between them. The CDR3 runs 13 residues. This clonotype originated in a woman aged 70-85 years with acute or convalescent COVID-19. The V call is TRBV27, the J call TRBJ1-1; D is undetermined. Sequenced sample: peripheral blood. CDR3 region: CASSLSMNTEAFF. CDR3 coding DNA: TGTGCCAGCAGTTTGTCCATGAACACTGAAGCTTTCTTT.